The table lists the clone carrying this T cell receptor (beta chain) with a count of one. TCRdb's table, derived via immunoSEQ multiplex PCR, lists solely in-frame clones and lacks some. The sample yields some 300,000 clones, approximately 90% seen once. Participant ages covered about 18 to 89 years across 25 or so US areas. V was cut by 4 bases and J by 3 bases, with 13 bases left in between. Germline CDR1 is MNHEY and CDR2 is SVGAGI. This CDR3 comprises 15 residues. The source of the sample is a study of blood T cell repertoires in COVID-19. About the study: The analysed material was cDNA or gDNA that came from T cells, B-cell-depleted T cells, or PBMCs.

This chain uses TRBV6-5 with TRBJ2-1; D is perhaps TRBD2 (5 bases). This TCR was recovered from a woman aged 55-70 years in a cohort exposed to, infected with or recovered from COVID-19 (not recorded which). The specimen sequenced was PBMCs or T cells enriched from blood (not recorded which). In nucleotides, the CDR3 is TGTGCCAGCAGTTTTACGGACTCGGGCTACAATGAGCAGTTCTTC. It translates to CASSFTDSGYNEQFF.